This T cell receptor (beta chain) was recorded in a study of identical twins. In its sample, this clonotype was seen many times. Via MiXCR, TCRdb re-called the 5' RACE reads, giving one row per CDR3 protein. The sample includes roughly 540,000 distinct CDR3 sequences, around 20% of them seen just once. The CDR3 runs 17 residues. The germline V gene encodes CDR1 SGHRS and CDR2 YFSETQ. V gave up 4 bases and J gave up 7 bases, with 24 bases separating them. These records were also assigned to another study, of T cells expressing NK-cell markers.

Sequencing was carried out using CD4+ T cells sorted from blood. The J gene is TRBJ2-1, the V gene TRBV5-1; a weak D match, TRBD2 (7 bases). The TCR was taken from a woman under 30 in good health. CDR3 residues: CASSILDPAGARNEQFF. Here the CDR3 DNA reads TGCGCCAGCAGCATACTCGACCCCGCGGGGGCGAGGAATGAGCAGTTCTTC.